This TCR beta chain was captured in a study of Ad26.COV2.S vaccination and SARS-CoV-2 variants. Study at large: Each vaccinee took Ad26.COV2.S intramuscularly, once or twice 56 days apart.

The CDR3 is 19 amino acids. Germline CDR1 reads MDHEN; CDR2 reads SYDVKM. V shed 1 base and J shed 2 bases, with 21 bases lying between them. Assay used: immunoSEQ multiplex PCR; TCRdb lists only in-frame clones, some missing. Here the sample spans about 500,000 clones, roughly nine tenths being singletons. Regarding treatment: roughly 20 received Ad26.COV2.S at low or high dose, single or two shots; several received placebo; per-sample allocation not given. On day 63 after the first injection, vaccine and placebo recipients gave samples. Boston hosted the donor, who was an adult aged 18-55 years. On this clone itself: Its antigen is still unknown.

Overall study results and limits: Vaccine and placebo recipients had comparable breadth of non-spike TCRs.

The sequence was obtained from a person aged 18-60 years who received the Ad26.COV2.S COVID-19 vaccine or a placebo. J is TRBJ2-1 and V is TRBV28; no definite D call. The sample in question was peripheral blood, obtained in a trial of Ad26.COV2.S vaccine versus placebo. The CDR3 nucleotides are TGTGCCAGCAGTTTATTGGCCCAGGACGTATTGATGCCCTACAATGAGCAGTTCTTC. It translates to CASSLLAQDVLMPYNEQFF.